Listed below are T cell receptor beta chains from one sample, sequenced in a study of cytomegalovirus exposure and HLA in healthy donors. Generated by immunoSEQ multiplex PCR, the TCRdb table keeps only in-frame clones and is missing some. In total, the table holds 70,000 or so clones. The sequencing input was PBMCs. Source of these receptors: a man between 40 and 49 years old in good health and CMV-seronegative. Each CDR3 is given with its conserved first and last residue. Each record gives: V gene, J gene, D gene, CDR3 DNA, CDR3 protein. D genes are given only for firm matches.

V: TRBV9; J: TRBJ1-5; D: -; DNA: TGTGCCAGCAGCGTAGAGGGACACTCTAGCAATCAGCCCCAGCATTTT; CDR3: CASSVEGHSSNQPQHF
V: TRBV30; J: TRBJ2-7; D: -; DNA: TGTGCCTGTACGTCCGTGGAGCCGAGGGCCACCTACGAGCAGTACTTC; CDR3: CACTSVEPRATYEQYF
V: TRBV4-3; J: TRBJ2-7; D: -; DNA: TGCGCCAGCAGCCAAGAGGTCCCCCGGGGGAGCTCCTACGAGCAGTACTTC; CDR3: CASSQEVPRGSSYEQYF
V: TRBV4-1; J: TRBJ2-7; D: -; DNA: TGCGCCAGCAGCCAAGATCGGCGGGGTGACGAGCAGTACTTC; CDR3: CASSQDRRGDEQYF
V: TRBV10-2; J: TRBJ2-7; D: -; DNA: TGCGCCAGCAGTGAGTCGAGTCCTTTTAGCGCAAGCTCCTACGAGCAGTACTTC; CDR3: CASSESSPFSASSYEQYF
V: TRBV11-3; J: TRBJ2-1; D: TRBD2; DNA: TGTGCCAGCAGCCCGTATAGCGGGGGGCTGAATGAGCAGTTCTTC; CDR3: CASSPYSGGLNEQFF
V: TRBV4-2; J: TRBJ2-7; D: TRBD2; DNA: TGTGCCAGCAGCCCCCTCAGCGGGGGGGCCGGCGAGCAGTACTTC; CDR3: CASSPLSGGAGEQYF
V: TRBV7-9; J: TRBJ2-7; D: -; DNA: TGTGCCAGCAGCCCCGACAGGATCGGCCCCTACGAGCAGTACTTC; CDR3: CASSPDRIGPYEQYF
V: TRBV27; J: TRBJ2-1; D: TRBD2; DNA: TGTGCCAGCCCGGAAGATAGCGGGAGGAGTTCCTACAATGAGCAGTTCTTC; CDR3: CASPEDSGRSSYNEQFF
V: TRBV27; J: TRBJ2-2; D: -; DNA: TGTGCCAGCAGTATAGTTGGCGGGGAGCTGTTTTTT; CDR3: CASSIVGGELFF
V: TRBV11-3; J: TRBJ2-3; D: TRBD2; DNA: TGTGCCAGCAGCCCGGGACTAGCGGGATCTACCACAGATACGCAGTATTTT; CDR3: CASSPGLAGSTTDTQYF
V: TRBV2; J: TRBJ2-6; D: TRBD1; DNA: TGTGCCAGCAGACCCGGACAGGGTAACGGGGCCAACGTCCTGACTTTC; CDR3: CASRPGQGNGANVLTF
V: TRBV28; J: TRBJ2-2; D: TRBD2; DNA: TGTGCCAGCAGGCGGCCAGGCTGGACTAGCGGGAGATGGACCGGGGAGCTGTTTTTT; CDR3: CASRRPGWTSGRWTGELFF
V: TRBV9; J: TRBJ1-6; D: -; DNA: TGTGCCAGCAGCGTAGCGTCAGGGCGCTCCTATAATTCACCCCTCCACTTT; CDR3: CASSVASGRSYNSPLHF
V: TRBV5-6; J: TRBJ2-7; D: -; DNA: TGTGCCAGCAGCCGATTCTCGAAGAGCTACGAGCAGTACTTC; CDR3: CASSRFSKSYEQYF
V: TRBV7-9; J: TRBJ2-7; D: -; DNA: TGTGCCAGCAGCTTAGATCTAGCCTACGAGCAGTACTTC; CDR3: CASSLDLAYEQYF
V: TRBV11-2; J: TRBJ1-4; D: -; DNA: TGTGCCAGCAGCTTAGTCCATTCGGGATTTGCGACTAATGAAAAACTGTTTTTT; CDR3: CASSLVHSGFATNEKLFF
V: TRBV7-9; J: TRBJ2-7; D: TRBD2; DNA: TGTGCCAGCAGCTCGACTAGCGGGGCGGTAGCCTACGAGCAGTACTTC; CDR3: CASSSTSGAVAYEQYF
V: TRBV23-1; J: TRBJ2-2; D: TRBD2; DNA: TGCGCCAGCAGTCAATCGGTAGCGGGAGCGTCCGGGGAGCTGTTTTTT; CDR3: CASSQSVAGASGELFF
V: TRBV29-1; J: TRBJ2-5; D: TRBD2; DNA: TGCAGCGTATGGACTAGCCTCCAAGAGACCCAGTACTTC; CDR3: CSVWTSLQETQYF
V: TRBV9; J: TRBJ2-7; D: -; DNA: TGTGCCAGCACCCTCGGAGTGACTAGTTACGAGCAGTACTTC; CDR3: CASTLGVTSYEQYF
V: TRBV7-2; J: TRBJ1-5; D: TRBD1; DNA: TGTGCCAGCAGCCCACAGGGGCCCCTAAGCAATCAGCCCCAGCATTTT; CDR3: CASSPQGPLSNQPQHF
V: TRBV19; J: TRBJ1-3; D: TRBD1; DNA: TGTGCCAGTAGGGGACAGGAGGGAAACACCATATATTTT; CDR3: CASRGQEGNTIYF
V: TRBV5-1; J: TRBJ1-1; D: -; DNA: TGCGCCAGCAGCTTGGCCGCTCGGGGGTTCACTGCTGAAGCTTTCTTT; CDR3: CASSLAARGFTAEAFF
V: TRBV5-1; J: TRBJ1-4; D: TRBD1; DNA: TGCGCCAGCGCGGCCGGGGCTCAGGGGGCAAAACTGTTTTTT; CDR3: CASAAGAQGAKLFF
V: TRBV10-2; J: TRBJ2-3; D: -; DNA: TGCGCCAGCAGTGCGTCCCCCTCCGACATCACAGATACGCAGTATTTT; CDR3: CASSASPSDITDTQYF
V: TRBV28; J: TRBJ2-6; D: TRBD2; DNA: TGTGCCAGCAGTTTCGCGGGAGGCCCTTTCGGGGCCAACGTCCTGACTTTC; CDR3: CASSFAGGPFGANVLTF
V: TRBV5-6; J: TRBJ2-2; D: TRBD1; DNA: TGTGCCAGCAGCTCCCCGACAGGGGGCCGTTTGGGCACCGGGGAGCTGTTTTTT; CDR3: CASSSPTGGRLGTGELFF
V: TRBV15; J: TRBJ2-3; D: TRBD2; DNA: TGTGCCACCAGTAGCTTGCGGGGGTGGTCAGATACGCAGTATTTT; CDR3: CATSSLRGWSDTQYF
V: TRBV19; J: TRBJ1-4; D: TRBD1; DNA: TGTGCCAGTAGTACCACAGGGGATACTAATGAAAAACTGTTTTTT; CDR3: CASSTTGDTNEKLFF
V: TRBV6-5; J: TRBJ2-7; D: -; DNA: TGTGCCAGCAGTTACGAGGCAAACCCATACTCCGAGCAGTACTTC; CDR3: CASSYEANPYSEQYF
V: TRBV25-1; J: TRBJ1-1; D: -; DNA: TGTGCCAGCAGGCCAGGACAAGACACTGAAGCTTTCTTT; CDR3: CASRPGQDTEAFF
V: TRBV15; J: TRBJ2-6; D: TRBD1; DNA: TGTGCCACCAGCAGAGATTGGGGACAGGGTAGGACCTCTGGGGCCAACGTCCTGACTTTC; CDR3: CATSRDWGQGRTSGANVLTF
V: TRBV28; J: TRBJ2-1; D: -; DNA: TGTGCCAGTGGCATTTTAACCTACAATGAGCAGTTCTTC; CDR3: CASGILTYNEQFF
V: TRBV2; J: TRBJ1-1; D: TRBD1; DNA: TGTGCCAGCGGGGCCGGGACAGCGAACACTGAAGCTTTCTTT; CDR3: CASGAGTANTEAFF
V: TRBV9; J: TRBJ2-1; D: -; DNA: TGTGCCAGCAGCGAGGCGGTATACAATGAGCAGTTCTTC; CDR3: CASSEAVYNEQFF
V: TRBV7-8; J: TRBJ1-2; D: -; DNA: TGTGCCAGCAGCTTAGTACAGGCATCCCAATATGGCTACACCTTC; CDR3: CASSLVQASQYGYTF
V: TRBV5-4; J: TRBJ2-7; D: -; DNA: TGTGCCAGCAGCTTGGACCGTTGGAGCTCCTACGAGCAGTACTTC; CDR3: CASSLDRWSSYEQYF
V: TRBV25-1; J: TRBJ2-2; D: TRBD1; DNA: TGTGCCAGCAGTGACTGGGGACAGAAAAACACCGGGGAGCTGTTTTTT; CDR3: CASSDWGQKNTGELFF
V: TRBV27; J: TRBJ2-2; D: -; DNA: TGTGCCAGCAGTTTCCCGGGCGGGGAGCTGTTTTTT; CDR3: CASSFPGGELFF
V: TRBV6-6; J: TRBJ2-1; D: TRBD1; DNA: TGTGCCAGCAGTTTGGGACAGGGGGGGAGGAATGAGCAGTTCTTC; CDR3: CASSLGQGGRNEQFF
V: TRBV21-1; J: TRBJ2-2; D: -; DNA: TGTGCCAGCAGCAGGACTAGCGGGAGATACACCGGGGAGCTGTTTTTT; CDR3: CASSRTSGRYTGELFF
V: TRBV23-1; J: TRBJ2-7; D: TRBD2; DNA: TGCGCCAGCAGTCCCTTCAGAGCGGGGATGTACTACGAGCAGTACTTC; CDR3: CASSPFRAGMYYEQYF
V: TRBV2; J: TRBJ1-5; D: -; DNA: TGTGCCAGCAGTGAATTGGGGGGTAGCAATCAGCCCCAGCATTTT; CDR3: CASSELGGSNQPQHF
V: TRBV10-1; J: TRBJ2-3; D: -; DNA: TGCGCCAGCCGGGACTCCGGAGGTGCAGATACGCAGTATTTT; CDR3: CASRDSGGADTQYF
V: TRBV30; J: TRBJ2-2; D: -; DNA: TGTGCCTGGAGTGTTCCTCCCGGGGAGCTGTTTTTT; CDR3: CAWSVPPGELFF
V: TRBV6-4; J: TRBJ2-7; D: TRBD2; DNA: TGTGCCAGCAGTGAACCCACCGGGACTAACTACGAGCAGTACTTC; CDR3: CASSEPTGTNYEQYF
V: TRBV10-3; J: TRBJ2-3; D: TRBD2; DNA: TGTGCCATCAGTGAGTCAACTAGCGGGGGCACAGATACGCAGTATTTT; CDR3: CAISESTSGGTDTQYF
V: TRBV10-3; J: TRBJ2-5; D: -; DNA: TGTGCCGGCTCGGACGGGGGTTGGGAGACCCAGTACTTC; CDR3: CAGSDGGWETQYF
V: TRBV18; J: TRBJ1-5; D: TRBD1; DNA: TGTGCCAGCTCACGTGGATCCGACAGGGGAAAGAGTAGCAATCAGCCCCAGCATTTT; CDR3: CASSRGSDRGKSSNQPQHF
V: TRBV28; J: TRBJ2-3; D: -; DNA: TGTGCCATGGGGGGAAGCACAGATACGCAGTATTTT; CDR3: CAMGGSTDTQYF
V: TRBV18; J: TRBJ1-1; D: -; DNA: TGTGCCAGCTCACCAACAGAGAACACTGAAGCTTTCTTT; CDR3: CASSPTENTEAFF
V: TRBV7-9; J: TRBJ2-7; D: TRBD1; DNA: TGTGCCAGCAGCCGGGACAGGGGAGGCGAGCAGTACTTC; CDR3: CASSRDRGGEQYF